There are many counts of the clone carrying this TCR beta chain. Its specificity is not known. The length of the CDR3 is 15 residues. The germline CDR1 and CDR2 sequences are MNHEY and SVGEGT. V was pared by 7 bases and J by 9 bases, with 11 bases of the junction left unmatched. The sample originates from a study of T cell repertoires in cytomegalovirus infection. Study overall: Indications of both CMV infection and matching HLA type were provided by public TCR beta signatures.

Whole-study findings and limits: Cumulative frequency (of public TCR beta family members) identified carriers of CMV plus the relevant HLA.

TCRdb re-called the reads through MiXCR, storing one row per CDR3 protein. The sample carries about 920,000 distinct CDR3 sequences, approximately 31% recorded once. The sequence came from a human donor in good health (CMV status not recorded). Some clones in this sample may be carry-over from other donors' samples. The rearrangement uses TRBV6-2 or TRBV6-3 and TRBJ2-1; 11 nucleotides agree with TRBD2. This material consisted of cultured CD8+ T cells from PBMCs, taken from culture after CMV antigen stimulation. The chain's CDR3 is CASNPLAGARGEQFF. CDR3 DNA sequence: TGTGCCAGCAACCCACTAGCGGGGGCCCGGGGTGAGCAGTTCTTC.